These 19 T cell receptor beta chains were all obtained from the same sample, sequenced in a study of blood T cell repertoires in COVID-19. Measured with immunoSEQ multiplex PCR; TCRdb has only the in-frame clones, and not every one. This table has around 140,000 clones, around 80% appearing once. Sequencing was done on a sample of peripheral blood. These receptors came from a man in his fifties or sixties with active or convalescent COVID-19.

This clone was seen once. The V and J genes are TRBV15 and TRBJ1-4, with D perhaps matching TRBD1 (6 bases). V gave up 0 bases and J gave up 11 bases, with 16 bases separating them. This CDR3 spans 15 amino acids. Germline V CDR1 and CDR2: LNHNV, YYDKDF (reference sequence). This CDR3 is CATSRDQGILHKLFF. CDR3 bases: TGTGCCACCAGCAGAGATCAGGGGATCTTGCACAAACTGTTTTTT.

CDR3 bases: TGTGCCAGTAGTATTCCAGGCAGGGCCATGAACACTGAAGCTTTCTTT. Amino acid sequence: CASSIPGRAMNTEAFF. The chain links TRBV19 to TRBJ1-1, with TRBD1 as a possible D gene (5 bases). Trimming took 3 bases from V and 0 from J, leaving 14 bases between them. The CDR3 length is 16 residues. Looked up from germline, CDR1 is LNHDA and CDR2 is SQIVND (reference sequence).

J is TRBJ2-5 and V is TRBV3-1 (or the pseudogene TRBV3-2); 10 bases agree with TRBD2. Germline V gene data show CDR1 as LGHDT and CDR2 as YNNKEL (reference sequence). The ends lost 0 bases at V and 5 bases at J; junction bases unmatched: 18. CDR3 length equals 20 residues. The CDR3 is CASSQDWTSGFNLGGETQYF. CDR3 nucleotide sequence: TGTGCCAGCAGCCAAGATTGGACTAGCGGTTTTAATCTGGGTGGGGAGACCCAGTACTTC.

The chain employs TRBV19 and TRBJ2-7; 9 positions match TRBD2. Germline-derived CDR1 and CDR2 are LNHDA and SQIVND (reference sequence). V was clipped by 3 bases and J by 2 bases; unmatched bases: 5. There are 15 residues in the CDR3. Written as DNA, the CDR3 is TGTGCCAGTAGTATCAGGACTAGCGCGACCTACGAGCAGTACTTC. Amino acid sequence: CASSIRTSATYEQYF.

This clone showed up just once. The chain employs TRBV5-1 and TRBJ2-7; 8 bases fit TRBD1. Looked up from germline, CDR1 is SGHRS and CDR2 is YFSETQ. The CDR3 has 15 amino acids. The V and J ends lost 1 base and 0 bases, in that order; junction bases with no gene match: 3. CDR3 sequence reads: CASSLRQGHSYEQYF. The CDR3 nucleotides read TGCGCCAGCAGCTTGAGACAGGGGCACTCCTACGAGCAGTACTTC.

The chain uses TRBV6-6 and TRBJ2-2, with 7 positions matching TRBD2. CDR3 length equals 15 residues. V lost 7 bases to trimming and J lost 6 bases; unmatched junction nucleotides: 11. Germline V gene lookup returns CDR1 MNHNY and CDR2 SVGAGI (reference sequence). The CDR3 region is CASTERGGVAGELFF. The DNA for the CDR3 is TGTGCCAGCACCGAACGGGGAGGGGTGGCCGGGGAGCTGTTTTTT.

Notes on this clone: A much larger clone lies a single base off, so this may be a read error. V and J are TRBV6-5 and TRBJ1-3; D gene unclear. Germline V CDR1 and CDR2: MNHEY, SVGAGI. The length of the CDR3 is 13 residues. Trimming removed 4 bases from V and 2 bases from J, with 6 bases in between. In DNA, the CDR3 is TGTGCCAGCAGTTCCGGGACTGGAAACACCATATATTTT. Amino acids: CASSSGTGNTIYF.

This clone turned up a few times. This chain uses TRBV7-9 with TRBJ2-3; TRBD1 agrees at 7 bases. The CDR3 sequence is 15 residues long. CDR1 is SEHNR and CDR2 is FQNEAQ in the germline V gene (reference sequence). V dropped 4 bases and J dropped 2; count of bases not matched to a gene: 6. The CDR3 coding sequence is TGTGCCAGCAGCTCATCAGGGGGAGTCACAGATACGCAGTATTTT. This codes for CASSSSGGVTDTQYF.

The chain recombines TRBV5-8 with TRBJ1-5; D unclear. V dropped 4 bases and J dropped 7 bases, with 12 bases sitting between them. The CDR3 loop spans 13 amino acids. Germline CDR1 and CDR2: SGHTS and YDEGEE. The CDR3 region is CASSPSPGQPQHF. CDR3 bases: TGTGCCAGCAGCCCCTCCCCGGGGCAGCCCCAGCATTTT.

The CDR3 DNA reads TGCGCCAGTTCTAAGCGTCTGAGCTCCTACAATGAGCAGTTCTTC. Amino acid sequence: CASSKRLSSYNEQFF. This chain links TRBV10-1 with TRBJ2-1; D remains unclear. Germline CDR1 reads WNHNN; CDR2 reads SYGVQD (reference sequence). The V end was cut by 9 bases, the J end by 0 bases, with 15 bases between. The CDR3 covers 15 residues.

This chain links TRBV6-5 with TRBJ1-5, with 10 bases that match TRBD1. The CDR3 length is 13 residues. Germline V CDR1 and CDR2: MNHEY, SVGAGI. V lost 8 bases, J lost 3 bases, and 1 base stayed unmatched. In DNA form, the CDR3 reads TGTGCCAGCGGGACAGGGGTCAATCAGCCCCAGCATTTT. This translates into CASGTGVNQPQHF.

The chain employs TRBV30 and TRBJ2-3; 8 bases line up with TRBD1. Per germline, CDR1 GTSNPN and CDR2 SVGIG (reference sequence). Trimming at V came to 5 bases and at J to 1 base, leaving 2 bases not matched to a gene. This CDR3 comprises 13 residues. CDR3 in amino acids: CAWDRGRTDTQYF. The CDR3 DNA reads as TGTGCCTGGGACAGGGGCCGCACAGATACGCAGTATTTT.

This chain links TRBV6-5 with TRBJ2-1, with 8 bases identical to TRBD2. Germline-derived CDR1 and CDR2 are MNHEY and SVGAGI. V was pared by 9 bases and J by 8 bases, with 9 bases of the junction left unmatched. This CDR3 contains 13 residues. The chain's CDR3 is CASNSGIVYEQFF. The DNA of the CDR3 is TGTGCCAGTAATAGCGGGATAGTCTATGAGCAGTTCTTC.

V and J are TRBV24-1 and TRBJ2-3; possible D gene TRBD1, 5 bases. The CDR3 is made up of 14 amino acids. CDR1 is KGHDR and CDR2 is SFDVKD in the germline V gene. The V end lost 4 bases, the J end lost 1 base, and 8 bases lay between the germline ends. CDR3 in amino acids: CATSDPRGTDTQYF. The DNA of the CDR3 is TGTGCCACCAGTGACCCCAGGGGCACAGATACGCAGTATTTT.

This chain connects TRBV7-2 to TRBJ1-3; tentative D call: TRBD1 (5 bases). The CDR3 is 16 residues long. The V end lost 5 bases, the J end lost 0 bases, and 14 bases lay between the germline ends. CDR1 and CDR2 (germline): SGHTA, FQGNSA. DNA for the CDR3: TGTGCCAGCAGCCCCAGGGTAGCCCTCTCTGGAAACACCATATATTTT. It encodes CASSPRVALSGNTIYF.

The rearrangement uses TRBV23-1 and TRBJ2-3, with D possibly matching TRBD2 (5 bases). TRBV23-1 is recorded as an ORF, its role being uncertain. V lost 3 bases and J 6 bases, leaving 16 bases between the germline ends. The CDR3 has 15 amino acids. The CDR3, as DNA: TGCGCCAGCAGTCATTGGACTCTCGCCGGGGATACGCAGTATTTT. Translation gives CASSHWTLAGDTQYF.

The chain is built from TRBV11-2 and TRBJ1-3; D gene ambiguous. Germline CDR1 SGHAT, CDR2 FQNNGV. Trimming took 1 base from V and 3 from J, leaving 13 bases between them. The CDR3 covers 16 residues. CDR3 coding DNA: TGTGCCAGCAGCTTAGCTGGCCCTGGAGTTGGAAACACCATATATTTT. Its protein product is CASSLAGPGVGNTIYF.

This rearrangement joins TRBV7-8 to TRBJ2-2; D unclear. CDR1 and CDR2 from the germline V gene are SGHVS and FQNEAQ. The CDR3 has 12 residues. V was trimmed by 10 bases and J by 3 bases, leaving 9 bases between them. CDR3 in DNA: TGTGCCATCTCGTCCTACACCGGGGAGCTGTTTTTT. It is translated as CAISSYTGELFF.

The chain recombines TRBV30 with TRBJ1-1; D not certain. The CDR3 covers 12 residues. The germline gives CDR1 GTSNPN, CDR2 SVGIG (reference sequence). The germline V and J ends were trimmed by 2 bases and 4 bases, with 8 bases remaining between them. In nucleotides, the CDR3 is TGTGCCTGGAGTCAAGGAGGCACTGAAGCTTTCTTT. Its translation: CAWSQGGTEAFF.